The clone carrying this T cell receptor beta chain appeared once. The antigen remains undetermined. Specified treatment: roughly 19 received Ad26.COV2.S at low or high dose, single or two shots; roughly 5 received placebo; per-sample allocation not given. Samples came from day 63 after the first vaccine or placebo injection. It was an adult aged 18-55 years in Boston who was the donor. The sample belongs to a study of Ad26.COV2.S vaccination and SARS-CoV-2 variants. Study overall: Doses of Ad26.COV2.S were injected into muscle once or twice, 56 days apart.

Clones were sequenced by immunoSEQ multiplex PCR, and TCRdb holds only the in-frame ones, with some missing. The table shows about 680,000 clones, with 89% occurring only once. Study-wide findings and caveats: Relative to placebo recipients, vaccine recipients exhibited elevated spike-specific TCR breadth. Vaccine and placebo recipients had comparable breadth of non-spike TCRs.

The sample in question was peripheral blood, obtained in a trial of Ad26.COV2.S vaccine versus placebo. This receptor was taken from a person aged 18-60 years who received the Ad26.COV2.S COVID-19 vaccine or a placebo.

The CDR3 DNA reads as TGTGCCACCAGCCCGACGGGACTGGTTTACAATGAGCAGTTCTTC. Its protein product is CATSPTGLVYNEQFF. The gene calls are TRBV24-1 and TRBJ2-1, with TRBD2 as a possible D gene (6 bases). This CDR3 has 15 amino acids. The germline V gene encodes CDR1 KGHDR and CDR2 SFDVKD. V was pared by 7 bases and J by 4 bases, with 16 bases between.